This entry is about one TCR beta chain. This sample is drawn from a study of T cells after yellow fever vaccination. A single record per CDR3 protein comes from TCRdb applying MiXCR to the 5' RACE reads. Here the sample spans about 580,000 distinct CDR3 sequences, about a sixth being singletons. The sequence was collected from a man between 18 and 29 years old who received the YFV17D yellow fever vaccine. Specimen: PBMCs, collected around 5 days after the first yellow fever vaccination.

The CDR3 DNA reads TGTGCCAGCAGTGAAACCGGGGGCACCCTCTACGAGCAGTACTTC. This encodes CASSETGGTLYEQYF. This chain uses TRBV6-1 with TRBJ2-7; D may correspond to TRBD1 or TRBD2 (6 bases each). The length of the CDR3 is 15 residues. Germline V gives CDR1 MNHNS, CDR2 SASEGT. Trimming left V 2 bases short and J 3 bases short, with 14 bases between.